Shown below are 14 T cell receptor beta chains from a single sample sequenced in a study of cytomegalovirus exposure and HLA in healthy donors. Vbeta (60) and Jbeta (13) primers were used in the PCR. Profiling relied on immunoSEQ multiplex PCR, and the TCRdb table lists in-frame clones only, not all of them. The sample holds more than 85,000 clones, under 85% seen once. Sequenced: PBMCs. These receptors were collected from a woman between 45 and 65 years old in good health and CMV-seropositive.

V gene TRBV7-8 combines with J gene TRBJ2-1; maybe TRBD2 (6 bases). Germline CDR1 is SGHVS and CDR2 is FQNEAQ. Trimming left V 1 base short and J 9 bases short, with 10 bases between. The CDR3 runs to 13 residues. CDR3 DNA sequence: TGTGCCAGCAGCTTAGGATCGGGGGTTGAGCAGTTCTTC. This translates into CASSLGSGVEQFF.

This clone was detected only a few times. The J gene is TRBJ2-5, the V gene TRBV4-3; D perhaps matches TRBD1 (5 bases). Trimming shortened V by 1 base and J by 5 bases, and 8 bases separated the two germline ends. This CDR3 comprises 13 residues. The germline gives CDR1 LGHNA, CDR2 YSLEER. The chain's CDR3 is CASSQGQTETQYF. In DNA form, the CDR3 reads TGCGCCAGCAGCCAAGGACAGACGGAGACCCAGTACTTC.

V usage is TRBV7-9 and J usage is TRBJ2-5; 7 bases match TRBD1. The CDR3 has 16 amino acids. With V trimmed by 5 bases and J by 2 bases, 11 bases remained unmatched. The V gene's germline CDR1 is SEHNR and CDR2 FQNEAQ (reference sequence). CDR3 in DNA: TGTGCCAGCAGCATCACTACACAGGGGACACAAGAGACCCAGTACTTC. Its protein is CASSITTQGTQETQYF.

This clone was counted a single time. V is TRBV11-2 and J is TRBJ2-1; possible D gene TRBD1, 5 bases. Per germline, CDR1 SGHAT and CDR2 FQNNGV. The ends were cut back, 4 bases at V and 12 bases at J, with 16 bases in the middle. The CDR3 totals 13 residues. The CDR3 DNA reads TGTGCCAGCAGCTGGATCTATGACCAGGGGCAGTTCTTC. Encoded protein: CASSWIYDQGQFF.

The chain combines TRBV6-5 with TRBJ2-7; 7 nucleotides align to TRBD2. This CDR3 has 12 residues. The V and J ends lost 6 bases and 2 bases, in that order; junction bases with no gene match: 1. CDR1 is MNHEY, CDR2 SVGAGI, per germline. The CDR3 DNA sequence: TGTGCCAGCAGGGGGGGGACCTACGAGCAGTACTTC. It codes for CASRGGTYEQYF.

V and J are TRBV19 and TRBJ2-1; 7 bases are a match to TRBD2. After removal of 1 base from V and 7 bases from J, the junction contained 10 bases not matched to a gene. The CDR3 contains 16 residues. The germline gives CDR1 LNHDA, CDR2 SQIVND (reference sequence). The CDR3 protein is CASSIGAGDLRNEQFF. The DNA for the CDR3 is TGTGCCAGTAGTATAGGGGCGGGAGACCTTCGGAATGAGCAGTTCTTC.

By share, this clone counts as medium-sized. One end of the junction varies from germline; a read error may be responsible. The chain couples TRBV6-5 to TRBJ2-6; D is possibly TRBD2 (6 bases). This CDR3 is 15 amino acids long. Germline V CDR1 and CDR2: MNHEY, SVGAGI. CDR3 residues: CASSFGSSGANGLTF. DNA for the CDR3: TGTGCCAGCAGCTTCGGGAGCTCTGGGGCCAACGGCCTGACTTTC.

The sample holds a few counts of this clone. The chain uses TRBV11-2 and TRBJ2-3; possibly TRBD2 for D (5 bases). The CDR3 length is 14 residues. Trimming shortened V by 1 base and J by 4 bases, and 9 bases separated the two germline ends. Germline assignment: CDR1 SGHAT and CDR2 FQNNGV. CDR3 amino acids: CASSLGMGADTQYF. DNA for the CDR3: TGTGCCAGCAGCTTAGGGATGGGAGCAGATACGCAGTATTTT.

The DNA of the CDR3 is TGTGCCAGCATCGACAGGGTGGCAGAGACCCAGTACTTC. Translation: CASIDRVAETQYF. The chain uses TRBV6-5 and TRBJ2-5, with TRBD1 matching over 7 bases. The germline V gene encodes CDR1 MNHEY and CDR2 SVGAGI. The CDR3 has 13 residues. V gave up 7 bases and J gave up 4 bases; unmatched junction bases: 6.

This clone was picked up one time. The chain couples TRBV7-3 to TRBJ2-3; 10 bases are shared with TRBD2. The V gene end was trimmed by 4 bases and the J gene end by 0 bases; junction bases not matched to a gene: 4. Germline CDR1 and CDR2: SGHTA and FQGTGA. CDR3 length: 16 residues. The CDR3 spells CASSSGTSVSTDTQYF. The CDR3 DNA follows: TGTGCCAGCAGCTCCGGGACTAGCGTTAGCACAGATACGCAGTATTTT. Combining the CDR3 with reference TRBV7-3 and TRBJ2-3 gives the whole variable domain GAGVSQTPSNKVTEKGKYVELRCDPISGHTALYWYRQSLGQGPEFLIYFQGTGAADDSGLPNDRFFAVRPEGSVSTLKIQRTERGDSAVYLCASSSGTSVSTDTQYFGPGTRLTVL.

The chain employs TRBV5-4 and TRBJ2-5; D remains ambiguous. This CDR3 region has 13 residues. Germline values: CDR1 SGHNT, CDR2 YYREEE (reference sequence). V dropped 5 bases and J dropped 1 base, with 9 bases sitting between them. The CDR3 coding sequence is TGTGCCAGCAGGGAGCAGCCCCAAGAGACCCAGTACTTC. Its protein is CASREQPQETQYF.

The chain links TRBV7-9 to TRBJ2-5, with 7 bases lining up with TRBD1. CDR3 length: 14 residues. Unmatched junction bases numbered 8, after V lost 8 bases and J lost 2 bases. In germline, CDR1 is SEHNR, CDR2 FQNEAQ (reference sequence). The CDR3 bases are TGTGCCAGCGGGCTGAGGGGGCCGCAAGAGACCCAGTACTTC. It is translated as CASGLRGPQETQYF. Based on the CDR3 plus reference TRBV7-9 and TRBJ2-5, the full variable domain is DTGVSQNPRHKITKRGQNVTFRCDPISEHNRLYWYRQTLGQGPEFLTYFQNEAQLEKSRLLSDRFSAERPKGSFSTLEIQRTEQGDSAMYLCASGLRGPQETQYFGPGTRLLVL.

The chain joins TRBV27 to TRBJ2-7; maybe TRBD1 (7 bases). Germline V gene lookup returns CDR1 MNHEY and CDR2 SMNVEV (reference sequence). V was clipped by 3 bases and J by 2 bases, with 11 bases between them. The CDR3 contains 14 residues. The CDR3: CASSFSGGTYEQYF. The CDR3 nucleotides are TGTGCCAGCAGTTTTTCAGGGGGGACCTACGAGCAGTACTTC.

The chain links TRBV7-2 to TRBJ2-1; TRBD2 is a possible D gene (5 bases). This CDR3 contains 15 residues. CDR1 SGHTA and CDR2 FQGNSA come from the germline V gene. V was shortened by 7 bases and J by 0 bases, with 13 bases between the two germline ends. CDR3 coding DNA: TGTGCCAGCACCCCCGCGGGTGTCTCCTACAATGAGCAGTTCTTC. Translation gives CASTPAGVSYNEQFF. The variable domain in full, completed from reference TRBV7-2 and TRBJ2-1, reads GAGVSQSPSNKVTEKGKDVELRCDPISGHTALYWYRQSLGQGLEFLIYFQGNSAPDKSGLPSDRFSAERTGGSVSTLTIQRTQQEDSAVYLCASTPAGVSYNEQFFGPGTRLTVL.